This record concerns one T cell receptor beta chain sequence. TCRdb's copy holds only in-frame clones and misses some; the assay was immunoSEQ multiplex PCR. Among fewer than 700,000 clones, around 87% were seen once, and the ten largest hold 0.0095% to 0.011%. This sample is part of a study of shared T cell receptors in the human thymus. The CDR3 length is 15 residues. Germline V gene sequence: CDR1 SGHVT, CDR2 SQSDAQ. V lost 4 bases, J lost 3 bases, and 13 bases lay in between. The sample was also reused in another study, on human thymus T cells. That report adds: During corrective heart surgery, resections were taken, and the thymus tissue came from them. Thymic repertoires of unrelated individuals were reported in related research to overlap highly.

V and J are TRBV7-4 and TRBJ2-1; weak D call: TRBD2 (6 bases). The receptor's source is a boy younger than two with a congenital heart defect. Material: thymocytes. The chain's CDR3 is CASSSRGSGYNEQFF. CDR3 DNA sequence: TGTGCCAGCAGCTCGAGAGGTAGCGGCTACAATGAGCAGTTCTTC. Full variable domain (outside the CDR3, taken from reference TRBV7-4 and TRBJ2-1): GAGVSQSPRYKVAKRGRDVALRCDSISGHVTLYWYRQTLGQGSEVLTYSQSDAQRDKSGRPSGRFSAERPERSVSTLKIQRTEQGDSAVYLCASSSRGSGYNEQFFGPGTRLTVL.